This T cell receptor beta chain was recorded in a study of blood T cell repertoires in COVID-19. There are 13 residues in the CDR3. Germline loops: CDR1 MNHEY, CDR2 SMNVEV (reference sequence). V lost 6 bases and J lost 2; bases outside the gene matches: 2. Assay used: immunoSEQ multiplex PCR; TCRdb lists only in-frame clones, some missing. The data hold 240,000 or so clones, with around 88% observed a single time. The chain links TRBV27 to TRBJ1-2; 8 bases are a match to TRBD1. The receptor was derived from a woman in her fifties or sixties who had recovered from COVID-19. Input material: PBMCs or T cells enriched from blood (not recorded which). DNA for the CDR3: TGTGCCAGCAGACGGACAGGGAACTATGGCTACACCTTC. Amino acids: CASRRTGNYGYTF.